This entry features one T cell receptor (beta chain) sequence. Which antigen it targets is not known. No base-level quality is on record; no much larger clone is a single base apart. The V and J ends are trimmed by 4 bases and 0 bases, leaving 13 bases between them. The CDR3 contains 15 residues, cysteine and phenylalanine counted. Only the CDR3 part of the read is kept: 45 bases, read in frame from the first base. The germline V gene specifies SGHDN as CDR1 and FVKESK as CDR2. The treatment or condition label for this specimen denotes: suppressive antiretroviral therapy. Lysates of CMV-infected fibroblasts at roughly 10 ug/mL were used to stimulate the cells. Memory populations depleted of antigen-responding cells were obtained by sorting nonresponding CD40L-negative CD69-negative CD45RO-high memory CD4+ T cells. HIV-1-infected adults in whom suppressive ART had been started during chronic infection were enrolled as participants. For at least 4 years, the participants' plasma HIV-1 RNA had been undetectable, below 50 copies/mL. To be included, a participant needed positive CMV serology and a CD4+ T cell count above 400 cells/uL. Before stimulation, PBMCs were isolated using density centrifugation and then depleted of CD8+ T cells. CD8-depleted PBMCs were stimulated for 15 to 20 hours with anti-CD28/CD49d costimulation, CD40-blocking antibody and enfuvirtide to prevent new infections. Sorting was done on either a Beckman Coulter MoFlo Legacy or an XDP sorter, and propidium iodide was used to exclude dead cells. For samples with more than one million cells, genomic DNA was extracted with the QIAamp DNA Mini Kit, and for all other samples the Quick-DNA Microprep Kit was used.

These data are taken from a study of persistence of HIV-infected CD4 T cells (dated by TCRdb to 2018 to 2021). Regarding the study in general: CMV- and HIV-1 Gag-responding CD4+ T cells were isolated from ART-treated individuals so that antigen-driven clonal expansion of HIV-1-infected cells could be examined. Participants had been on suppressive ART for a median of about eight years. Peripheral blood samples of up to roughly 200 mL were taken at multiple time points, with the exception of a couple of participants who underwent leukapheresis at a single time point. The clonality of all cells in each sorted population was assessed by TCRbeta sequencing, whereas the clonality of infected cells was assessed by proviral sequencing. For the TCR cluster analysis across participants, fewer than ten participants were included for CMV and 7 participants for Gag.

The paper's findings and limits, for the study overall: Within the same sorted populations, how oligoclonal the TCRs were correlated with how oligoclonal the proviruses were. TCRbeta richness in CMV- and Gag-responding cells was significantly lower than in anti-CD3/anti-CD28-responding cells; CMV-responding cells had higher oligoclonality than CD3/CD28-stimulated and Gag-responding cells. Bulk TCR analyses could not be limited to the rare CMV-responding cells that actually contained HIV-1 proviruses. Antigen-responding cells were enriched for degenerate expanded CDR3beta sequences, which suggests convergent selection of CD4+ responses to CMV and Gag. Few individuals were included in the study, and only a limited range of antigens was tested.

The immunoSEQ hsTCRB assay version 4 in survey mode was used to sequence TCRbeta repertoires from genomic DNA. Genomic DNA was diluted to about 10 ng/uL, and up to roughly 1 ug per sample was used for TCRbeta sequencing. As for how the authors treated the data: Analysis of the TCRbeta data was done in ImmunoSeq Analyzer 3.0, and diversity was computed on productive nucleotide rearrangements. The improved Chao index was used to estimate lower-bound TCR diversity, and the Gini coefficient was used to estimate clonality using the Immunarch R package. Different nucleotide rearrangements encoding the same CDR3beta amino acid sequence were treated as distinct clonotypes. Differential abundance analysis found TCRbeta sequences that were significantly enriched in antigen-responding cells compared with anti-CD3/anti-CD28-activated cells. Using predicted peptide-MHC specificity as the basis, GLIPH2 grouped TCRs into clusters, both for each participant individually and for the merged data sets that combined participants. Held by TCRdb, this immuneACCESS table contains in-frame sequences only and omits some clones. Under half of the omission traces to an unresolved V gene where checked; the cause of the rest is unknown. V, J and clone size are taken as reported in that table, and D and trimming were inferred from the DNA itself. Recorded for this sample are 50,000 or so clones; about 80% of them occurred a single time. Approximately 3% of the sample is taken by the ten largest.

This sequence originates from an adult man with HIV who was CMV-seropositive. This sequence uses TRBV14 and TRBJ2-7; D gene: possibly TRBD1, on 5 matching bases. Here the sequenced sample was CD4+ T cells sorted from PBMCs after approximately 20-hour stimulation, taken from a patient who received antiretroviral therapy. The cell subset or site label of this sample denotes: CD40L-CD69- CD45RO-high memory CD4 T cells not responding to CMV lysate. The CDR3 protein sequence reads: CASSRQGPNSYEQYF. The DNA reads TGTGCCAGCAGCCGCCAGGGCCCGAACTCCTACGAGCAGTACTTC.